The text below deals with one TCR beta chain. Its target is unknown. The CDR3 consists of 17 residues. CDR1 SGHTA and CDR2 FQGNSA come from the germline V gene. V shed 4 bases, J shed 1 base, and the junction held 8 bases outside the gene matches. The source of the sample is a study of CD8 T cells in Susac syndrome. Notes on the study in general: Acknowledgment was made by the study that its TCR sequencing and HLA analysis involved a relatively small number of individuals. CD8+ clones in Susac expanded most in TEMRA cells and active patients. In total CD8+ repertoires, around 17 Susac-specific public clones were detected, and CD8+ TEMRA repertoires contained roughly 5.

When the RNA was reverse transcribed, random hexamers were used with an input of roughly 0.45 to 1 ug. Coverage of TCR beta CDR3 amplification by immunoSEQ multiplex PCR extended to 54 Vbeta and 13 Jbeta. TCRdb passed the immunoSEQ multiplex PCR reads through MiXCR, listing each CDR3 protein once. The repertoire holds approximately 190,000 distinct CDR3 sequences, with around 95% as singletons. The sequence derives from a human donor with Susac syndrome. The chain is built from TRBV7-2 and TRBJ2-2; 8 bases fit TRBD1. What was sequenced was CD8+ T cells from PBMCs. The CDR3 DNA is TGTGCCAGCAGCTCCCCCAGGACAGGGAAGAACACCGGGGAGCTGTTTTTT. Translated, it gives CASSSPRTGKNTGELFF.